This T cell receptor (beta chain) was observed in a study of blood T cells in healthy people across ages. This clonotype was detected only a few times. A second PCR, run for about 7 to 11 cycles, used a sample-barcoded 5' primer plus a J-beta primer mix. TCRdb ran MiXCR on the 5' RACE reads and lists one entry per CDR3 protein. Seen here are over 500,000 distinct CDR3 sequences, roughly a quarter observed once, and the top ten hold 3.6%. Per sample, at least 6 micrograms of total RNA were extracted. Germline V gene data show CDR1 as SGHKS and CDR2 as YYEKEE (reference sequence). With 0 bases clipped from V and 5 bases from J, the junction kept 6 bases outside the gene matches. The CDR3 is 16 residues long. These data were likewise used in another study, on T cells of mothers and their children.

This chain links TRBV5-5 with TRBJ2-2, with 8 nucleotides matching TRBD2. The clonotype originates from a boy between 2 and 10 years old in good health. Material for sequencing was blood. CDR3: CASSLGERERTGELFF. The CDR3 coding sequence is TGTGCCAGCAGCTTGGGCGAGCGGGAGAGGACCGGGGAGCTGTTTTTT.